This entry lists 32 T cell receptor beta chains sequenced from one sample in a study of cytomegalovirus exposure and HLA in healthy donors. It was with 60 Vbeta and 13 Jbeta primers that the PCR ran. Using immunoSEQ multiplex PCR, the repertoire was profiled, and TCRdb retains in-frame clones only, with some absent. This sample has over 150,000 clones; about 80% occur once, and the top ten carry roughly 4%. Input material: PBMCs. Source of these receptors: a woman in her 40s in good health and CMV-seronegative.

The CDR3 bases are TGTGCCGGAGGCCGCGGAGGGCGGGAGGAAAAACTGTTTTTT. This translates into CAGGRGGREEKLFF. The rearrangement links TRBV10-3 to TRBJ1-4; unclear D gene. CDR3 size: 14 residues. V shed 11 bases and J shed 8 bases, with 21 bases lying between them. CDR1 is ENHRY, CDR2 SYGVKD, per germline.

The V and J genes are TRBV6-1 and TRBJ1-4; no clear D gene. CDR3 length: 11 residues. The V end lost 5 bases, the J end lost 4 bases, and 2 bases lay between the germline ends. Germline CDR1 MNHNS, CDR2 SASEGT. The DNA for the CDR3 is TGTGCCAGCAGTCATAATGAAAAACTGTTTTTT. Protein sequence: CASSHNEKLFF.

The CDR3 region is CASSLGEKTQAQYF. The CDR3 nucleotides read TGCGCCAGCAGCTTGGGGGAGAAGACTCAGGCCCAGTACTTC. The gene calls are TRBV5-1 and TRBJ2-5, with D possibly TRBD2 on 5 matching bases. Trimming shortened V by 0 bases and J by 9 bases, and 15 bases separated the two germline ends. CDR3 length: 14 amino acids. The germline V gene encodes CDR1 SGHRS and CDR2 YFSETQ.

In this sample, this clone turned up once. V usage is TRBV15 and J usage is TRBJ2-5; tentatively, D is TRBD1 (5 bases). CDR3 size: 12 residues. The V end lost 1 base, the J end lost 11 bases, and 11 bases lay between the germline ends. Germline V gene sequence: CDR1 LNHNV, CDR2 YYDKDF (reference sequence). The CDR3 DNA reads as TGTGCCACCAGCAGAGTCCAGGGTGAGCAGTACTTC. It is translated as CATSRVQGEQYF.

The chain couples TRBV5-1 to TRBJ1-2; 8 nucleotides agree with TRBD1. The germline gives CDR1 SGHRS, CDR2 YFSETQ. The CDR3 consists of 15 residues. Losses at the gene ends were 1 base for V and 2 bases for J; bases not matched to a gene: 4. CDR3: CASSLSGTGNYGYTF. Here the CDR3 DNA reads TGCGCCAGCAGCTTGTCGGGGACAGGAAACTATGGCTACACCTTC.

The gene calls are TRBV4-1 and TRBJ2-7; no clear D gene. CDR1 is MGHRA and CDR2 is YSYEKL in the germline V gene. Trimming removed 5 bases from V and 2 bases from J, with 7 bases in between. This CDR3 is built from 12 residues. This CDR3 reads CASSASAYEQYF. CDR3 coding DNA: TGCGCCAGCAGCGCCAGCGCCTACGAGCAGTACTTC.

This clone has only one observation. The CDR3 DNA reads TGTGCCAGCAGCTTATTTCCCGCAACTAATGAAAAACTGTTTTTT. Translating it yields CASSLFPATNEKLFF. This chain joins TRBV5-4 and TRBJ1-4; D not certain. Germline V gene data show CDR1 as SGHNT and CDR2 as YYREEE (reference sequence). The CDR3 is 15 amino acids. V shed 2 bases and J shed 0 bases, with 8 bases lying between them.

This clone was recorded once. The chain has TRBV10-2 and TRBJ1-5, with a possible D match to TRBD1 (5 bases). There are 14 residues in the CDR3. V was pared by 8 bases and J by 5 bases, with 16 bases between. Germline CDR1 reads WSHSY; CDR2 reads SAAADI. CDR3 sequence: CASAGTVGHQPQHF. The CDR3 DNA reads TGCGCCAGCGCCGGGACTGTGGGGCATCAGCCCCAGCATTTT.

CDR3 in amino acids: CASSEPAGGQTTYEQYF. Here the CDR3 DNA reads TGTGCCAGCAGTGAGCCGGCTGGGGGACAGACAACCTACGAGCAGTACTTC. The chain carries TRBV25-1 and TRBJ2-7, with 7 nucleotides matching TRBD1. Germline CDR1 reads MGHDK; CDR2 reads SYGVNS. Trimming removed 3 bases from V and 2 bases from J; junction bases left unmatched: 13. The CDR3 spans 17 residues.

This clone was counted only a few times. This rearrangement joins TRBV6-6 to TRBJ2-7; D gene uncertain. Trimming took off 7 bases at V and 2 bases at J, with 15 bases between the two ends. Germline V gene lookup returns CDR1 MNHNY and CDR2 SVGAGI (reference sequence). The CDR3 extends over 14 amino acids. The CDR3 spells CASTPTEPPYEQYF. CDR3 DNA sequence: TGTGCCAGCACCCCCACAGAGCCCCCCTACGAGCAGTACTTC.

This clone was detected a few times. In DNA, the CDR3 is TGTGCCAGCTCAGTACTAGCGGGGGGGCCCACAGATACGCAGTATTTT. It translates to CASSVLAGGPTDTQYF. The V gene is TRBV18, the J gene TRBJ2-3; 13 bases fit TRBD2. The CDR3 has 16 residues. Looked up from germline, CDR1 is KGHSH and CDR2 is LQKENI. The trim removed 5 bases at V and 2 bases at J, leaving 4 bases unmatched.

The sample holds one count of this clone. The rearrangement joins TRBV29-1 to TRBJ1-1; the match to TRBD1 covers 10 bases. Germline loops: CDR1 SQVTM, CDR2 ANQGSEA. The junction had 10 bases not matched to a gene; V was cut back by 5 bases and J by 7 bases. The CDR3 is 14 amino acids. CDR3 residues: CSVLGRTGGSEAFF. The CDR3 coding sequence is TGCAGCGTTCTCGGCCGGACAGGGGGAAGTGAAGCTTTCTTT.

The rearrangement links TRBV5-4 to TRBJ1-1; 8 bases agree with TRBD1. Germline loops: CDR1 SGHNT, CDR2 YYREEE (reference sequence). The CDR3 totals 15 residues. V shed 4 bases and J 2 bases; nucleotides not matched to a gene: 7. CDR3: CASSPSQGANTEAFF. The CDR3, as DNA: TGTGCCAGCAGCCCATCGCAGGGGGCCAACACTGAAGCTTTCTTT.

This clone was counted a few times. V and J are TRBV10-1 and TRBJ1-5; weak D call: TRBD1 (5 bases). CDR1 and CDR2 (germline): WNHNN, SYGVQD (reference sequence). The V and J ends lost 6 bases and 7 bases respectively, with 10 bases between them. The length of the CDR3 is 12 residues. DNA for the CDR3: TGCGCCAGCAGCGCTGACAGCCAGCCCCAGCATTTT. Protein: CASSADSQPQHF.

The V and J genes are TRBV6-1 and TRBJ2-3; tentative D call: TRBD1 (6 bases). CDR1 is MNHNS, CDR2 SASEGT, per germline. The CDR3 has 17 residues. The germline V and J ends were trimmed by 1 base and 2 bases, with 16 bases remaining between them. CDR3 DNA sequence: TGTGCCAGCAGTGAAGTTTATGGGGGCAGCAACACAGATACGCAGTATTTT. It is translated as CASSEVYGGSNTDTQYF.

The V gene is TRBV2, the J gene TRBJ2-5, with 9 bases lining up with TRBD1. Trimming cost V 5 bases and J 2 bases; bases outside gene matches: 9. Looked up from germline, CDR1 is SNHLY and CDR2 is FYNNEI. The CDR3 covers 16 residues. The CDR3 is CASSYIPGQGQETQYF. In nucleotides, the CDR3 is TGTGCCAGCAGTTATATCCCAGGACAGGGGCAAGAGACCCAGTACTTC.

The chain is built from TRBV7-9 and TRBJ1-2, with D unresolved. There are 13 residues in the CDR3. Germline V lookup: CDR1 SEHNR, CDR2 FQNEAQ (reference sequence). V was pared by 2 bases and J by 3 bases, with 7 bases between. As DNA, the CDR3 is TGTGCCAGCAGCTTAAAGCCCTACTATGGCTACACCTTC. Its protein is CASSLKPYYGYTF.

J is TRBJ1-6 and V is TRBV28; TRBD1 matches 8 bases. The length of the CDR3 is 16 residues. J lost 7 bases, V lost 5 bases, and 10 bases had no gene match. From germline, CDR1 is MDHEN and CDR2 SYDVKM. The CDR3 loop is CASSPWTGRGNSPLHF. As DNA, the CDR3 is TGTGCCAGCAGTCCGTGGACAGGGCGCGGGAATTCACCCCTCCACTTT.

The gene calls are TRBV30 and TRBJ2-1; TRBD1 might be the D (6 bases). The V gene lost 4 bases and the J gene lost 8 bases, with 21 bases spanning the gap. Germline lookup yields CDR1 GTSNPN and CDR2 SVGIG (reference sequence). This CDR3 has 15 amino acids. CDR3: CAWIPGQGWIDEQFF. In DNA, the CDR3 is TGTGCCTGGATTCCGGGGCAGGGGTGGATCGATGAGCAGTTCTTC.

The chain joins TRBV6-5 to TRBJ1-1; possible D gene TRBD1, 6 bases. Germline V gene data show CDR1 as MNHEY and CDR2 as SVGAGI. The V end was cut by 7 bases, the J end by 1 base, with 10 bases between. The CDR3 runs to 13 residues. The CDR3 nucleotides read TGTGCCAGCAACAGGGACACGAACACTGAAGCTTTCTTT. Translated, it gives CASNRDTNTEAFF.

This chain's CDR3 is CSASPGVGEQYF. DNA for the CDR3: TGCAGCGCGAGCCCCGGGGTCGGCGAGCAGTACTTC. V gene TRBV29-1 combines with J gene TRBJ2-7; D is possibly TRBD2 (5 bases). V lost 7 bases to trimming and J lost 6 bases, with 16 bases between them. The CDR3 consists of 12 residues. The germline CDR1 and CDR2 sequences are SQVTM and ANQGSEA.

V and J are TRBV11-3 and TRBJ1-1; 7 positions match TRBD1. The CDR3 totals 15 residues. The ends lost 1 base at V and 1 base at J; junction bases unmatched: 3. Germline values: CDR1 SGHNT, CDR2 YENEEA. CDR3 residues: CASSLGGTANTEAFF. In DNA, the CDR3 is TGTGCCAGCAGCTTAGGTGGGACAGCGAACACTGAAGCTTTCTTT.

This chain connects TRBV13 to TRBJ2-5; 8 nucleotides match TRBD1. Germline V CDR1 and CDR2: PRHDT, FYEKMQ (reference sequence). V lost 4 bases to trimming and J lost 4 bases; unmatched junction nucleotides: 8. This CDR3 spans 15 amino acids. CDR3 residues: CASSSGGNNRETQYF. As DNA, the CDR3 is TGTGCCAGCAGCTCAGGGGGCAACAACCGAGAGACCCAGTACTTC. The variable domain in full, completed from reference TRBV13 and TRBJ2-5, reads AAGVIQSPRHLIKEKRETATLKCYPIPRHDTVYWYQQGPGQDPQFLISFYEKMQSDKGSIPDRFSAQQFSDYHSELNMSSLELGDSALYFCASSSGGNNRETQYFGPGTRLLVL.

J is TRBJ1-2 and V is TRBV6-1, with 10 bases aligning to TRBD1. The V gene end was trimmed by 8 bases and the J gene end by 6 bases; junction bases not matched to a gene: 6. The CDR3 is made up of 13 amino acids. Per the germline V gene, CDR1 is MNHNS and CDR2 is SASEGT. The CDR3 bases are TGTGCCAGCCAAAGACAGGGGGCTGATGGCTACACCTTC. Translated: CASQRQGADGYTF.

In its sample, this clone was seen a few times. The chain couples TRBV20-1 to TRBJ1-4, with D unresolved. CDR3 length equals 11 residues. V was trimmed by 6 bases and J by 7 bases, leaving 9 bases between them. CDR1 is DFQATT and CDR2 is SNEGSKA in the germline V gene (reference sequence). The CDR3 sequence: CSAPLGEKLFF. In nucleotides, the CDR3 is TGCAGTGCCCCTCTAGGTGAAAAACTGTTTTTT.

The CDR3 region has the DNA TGTGCCAGCAGTGAACGGCAGGGCTTGGACGAGCAGTACTTC. It translates to CASSERQGLDEQYF. V usage is TRBV25-1 and J usage is TRBJ2-7, with TRBD1 as a possible D gene (5 bases). V was trimmed by 2 bases and J by 5 bases, leaving 13 bases between them. Germline loops: CDR1 MGHDK, CDR2 SYGVNS. The CDR3 is made up of 14 amino acids.

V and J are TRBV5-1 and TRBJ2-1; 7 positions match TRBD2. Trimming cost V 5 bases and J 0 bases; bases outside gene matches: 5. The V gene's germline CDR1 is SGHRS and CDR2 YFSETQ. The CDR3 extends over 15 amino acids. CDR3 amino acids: CASRPSGSSYNEQFF. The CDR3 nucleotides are TGCGCCAGCAGACCTAGCGGAAGCTCCTACAATGAGCAGTTCTTC.

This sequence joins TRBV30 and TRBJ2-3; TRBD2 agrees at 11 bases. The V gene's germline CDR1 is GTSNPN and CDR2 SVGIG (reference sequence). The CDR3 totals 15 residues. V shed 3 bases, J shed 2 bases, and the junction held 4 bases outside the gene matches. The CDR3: CAWRGTSGVTDTQYF. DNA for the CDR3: TGTGCCTGGAGGGGGACTAGCGGAGTCACAGATACGCAGTATTTT. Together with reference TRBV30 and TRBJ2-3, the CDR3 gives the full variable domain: SQTIHQWPATLVQPVGSPLSLECTVEGTSNPNLYWYRQAAGRGLQLLFYSVGIGQISSEVPQNLSASRPQDRQFILSSKKLLLSDSGFYLCAWRGTSGVTDTQYFGPGTRLTVL.

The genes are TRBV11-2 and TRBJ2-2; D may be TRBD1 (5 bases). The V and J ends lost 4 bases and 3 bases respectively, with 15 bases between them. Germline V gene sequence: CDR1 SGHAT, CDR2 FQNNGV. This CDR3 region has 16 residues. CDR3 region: CASSSHTQGYTGELFF. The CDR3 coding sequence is TGTGCCAGCAGCTCACATACCCAGGGATACACCGGGGAGCTGTTTTTT.

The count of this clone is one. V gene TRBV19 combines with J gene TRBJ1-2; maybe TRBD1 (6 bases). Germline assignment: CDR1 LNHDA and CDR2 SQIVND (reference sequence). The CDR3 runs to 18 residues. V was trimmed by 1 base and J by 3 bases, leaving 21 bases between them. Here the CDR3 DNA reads TGTGCCAGTAGTATAGGAGTACCGGGTTGGGGGCTGGACTATGGCTACACCTTC. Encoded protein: CASSIGVPGWGLDYGYTF.

This chain's CDR3 is CASSQDRASGTGELFF. In DNA, the CDR3 is TGTGCCAGCAGCCAAGATCGTGCTAGCGGGACCGGGGAGCTGTTTTTT. The chain carries TRBV4-2 and TRBJ2-2; 8 nucleotides align to TRBD2. Germline V gene sequence: CDR1 LGHNA, CDR2 YNFKEQ. This CDR3 contains 16 residues. V lost 0 bases, J lost 5 bases, and 5 bases stayed unmatched.

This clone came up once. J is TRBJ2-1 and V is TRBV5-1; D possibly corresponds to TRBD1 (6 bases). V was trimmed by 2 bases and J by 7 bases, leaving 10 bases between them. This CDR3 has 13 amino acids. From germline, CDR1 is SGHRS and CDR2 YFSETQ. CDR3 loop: CASSFNTGNEQFF. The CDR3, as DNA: TGCGCCAGCAGCTTCAATACAGGGAATGAGCAGTTCTTC.